The 5 T cell receptor beta chains listed next were all sequenced from one sample in a study of blood T cells in healthy people across ages. Then a second PCR, running about 6 to 11 cycles, was carried out with a sample-barcoded 5' primer and a J-beta primer mix. TCRdb re-derived calls from the 5' RACE reads in MiXCR, one entry per CDR3 protein. The repertoire consists of approximately 1,700,000 distinct CDR3 sequences, with about 39% occurring once and the leading ten covering about 21%. Sequencing input: blood. The receptors were gathered from a human donor in good health.

The chain carries TRBV20-1 and TRBJ2-1; D not resolved. Germline V lookup: CDR1 DFQATT, CDR2 SNEGSKA (reference sequence). The CDR3 sequence is 16 residues long. Trimming pared 0 bases from V and 8 bases from J, leaving 20 bases between. The CDR3: CSARDVGGPSLDEQFF. CDR3 DNA sequence: TGCAGTGCTAGAGATGTGGGCGGCCCCTCTCTGGATGAGCAGTTCTTC.

V usage is TRBV7-3 and J usage is TRBJ2-5, with D perhaps TRBD1 or TRBD2 (5 bases each). The CDR3 loop spans 14 amino acids. V gave up 6 bases and J gave up 5 bases, with 16 bases separating them. CDR1 is SGHTA and CDR2 is FQGTGA in the germline V gene. CDR3 region: CASSTQAGQETQYF. CDR3 coding DNA: TGTGCCAGCAGTACACAGGCGGGTCAGGAGACCCAGTACTTC.

The table lists this clonotype with a few counts. The J gene is TRBJ1-1, the V gene TRBV10-3, with D perhaps matching TRBD1 (5 bases). Germline V CDR1 and CDR2: ENHRY, SYGVKD. Trimming pared 3 bases from V and 6 bases from J, leaving 14 bases between. The CDR3 loop spans 14 amino acids. The chain's CDR3 is CAISDGTQVAEAFF. For the CDR3, the DNA is TGTGCCATCAGTGATGGGACCCAGGTCGCTGAAGCTTTCTTT.

This chain joins TRBV6-2 or TRBV6-3 and TRBJ1-2; D remains ambiguous. From germline, CDR1 is MNHEY and CDR2 SVGEGT. V was trimmed by 5 bases and J by 8 bases, leaving 15 bases between them. This CDR3 spans 13 amino acids. In nucleotides, the CDR3 is TGTGCCAGCAGTCCTCCAGCTGGGCGAGGCTACACCTTC. This sequence encodes CASSPPAGRGYTF.

This chain links TRBV12-3 or TRBV12-4 with TRBJ2-5, with D unresolved. The V end was cut by 5 bases, the J end by 5 bases, with 12 bases between. The CDR3 consists of 13 residues. CDR3 loop: CASSPPMVETQYF. The CDR3 nucleotides read TGTGCCAGCAGTCCCCCGATGGTGGAGACCCAGTACTTC.